This TCR beta chain was identified during a study of response to subunit inactivated influenza vaccine listed by TCRdb under 2018. Broadly, across the study: To follow how T cells responded to a trivalent subunit inactivated influenza vaccine, the researchers relied on deep quantitative profiling of the T cell receptor repertoire. Beyond this particular receptor, the publication reports: The authors suggested that each seasonal influenza vaccination may recruit only a limited number of new T cells.

Libraries were made using RT-PCR. Instrument on record: Illumina HiSeq 2500. TCRdb took the public reads, trimmed them with fastp at Q25, ran MiXCR for clone calling and kept in-frame beta chains. Each record represents a unique CDR3 protein, reported with the most common genes and DNA among its rows. This sample has about 800,000 distinct CDR3 sequences in its table, and around 20% of those were observed once. The top ten clones comprise 10% of the sample. With respect to this clonotype: The clone's antigen remains unknown. No base quality values were provided; no much bigger clone lies one nucleotide off.

From the cysteine through the phenylalanine, the CDR3 covers 15 amino acids. The retained sequence is limited to the CDR3, 45 bases, with the frame set at the first base. Trimmed from V: 5 bases; trimmed from J: 7 bases; junction bases lacking a gene match: 10. CDR1 and CDR2 are read off the germline V gene as MDHEN and SYDVKM. The rearrangement joined TRBV28 to TRBJ2-3, with 9 junctional bases fitting TRBD2. The starting material was PBMCs from blood, obtained 5 to 6 days after vaccination. The sequence derives from a man over 45 who received an inactivated influenza vaccine. Donor details come from another sample of the same person, matched by shared clones. The CDR3 is CASSPGTSRSNTQYF. The nucleotide sequence is given as TGTGCCAGCAGTCCCGGGACTAGCCGCTCTAATACGCAGTATTTT. Supplemented by the reference TRBV28 and TRBJ2-3 proteins around the CDR3, the complete variable domain is DVKVTQSSRYLVKRTGEKVFLECVQDMDHENMFWYRQDPGLGLRLIYFSYDVKMKEKGDIPEGYSVSREKKERFSLILESASTNQTSMYLCASSPGTSRSNTQYFGPGTRLTVL.